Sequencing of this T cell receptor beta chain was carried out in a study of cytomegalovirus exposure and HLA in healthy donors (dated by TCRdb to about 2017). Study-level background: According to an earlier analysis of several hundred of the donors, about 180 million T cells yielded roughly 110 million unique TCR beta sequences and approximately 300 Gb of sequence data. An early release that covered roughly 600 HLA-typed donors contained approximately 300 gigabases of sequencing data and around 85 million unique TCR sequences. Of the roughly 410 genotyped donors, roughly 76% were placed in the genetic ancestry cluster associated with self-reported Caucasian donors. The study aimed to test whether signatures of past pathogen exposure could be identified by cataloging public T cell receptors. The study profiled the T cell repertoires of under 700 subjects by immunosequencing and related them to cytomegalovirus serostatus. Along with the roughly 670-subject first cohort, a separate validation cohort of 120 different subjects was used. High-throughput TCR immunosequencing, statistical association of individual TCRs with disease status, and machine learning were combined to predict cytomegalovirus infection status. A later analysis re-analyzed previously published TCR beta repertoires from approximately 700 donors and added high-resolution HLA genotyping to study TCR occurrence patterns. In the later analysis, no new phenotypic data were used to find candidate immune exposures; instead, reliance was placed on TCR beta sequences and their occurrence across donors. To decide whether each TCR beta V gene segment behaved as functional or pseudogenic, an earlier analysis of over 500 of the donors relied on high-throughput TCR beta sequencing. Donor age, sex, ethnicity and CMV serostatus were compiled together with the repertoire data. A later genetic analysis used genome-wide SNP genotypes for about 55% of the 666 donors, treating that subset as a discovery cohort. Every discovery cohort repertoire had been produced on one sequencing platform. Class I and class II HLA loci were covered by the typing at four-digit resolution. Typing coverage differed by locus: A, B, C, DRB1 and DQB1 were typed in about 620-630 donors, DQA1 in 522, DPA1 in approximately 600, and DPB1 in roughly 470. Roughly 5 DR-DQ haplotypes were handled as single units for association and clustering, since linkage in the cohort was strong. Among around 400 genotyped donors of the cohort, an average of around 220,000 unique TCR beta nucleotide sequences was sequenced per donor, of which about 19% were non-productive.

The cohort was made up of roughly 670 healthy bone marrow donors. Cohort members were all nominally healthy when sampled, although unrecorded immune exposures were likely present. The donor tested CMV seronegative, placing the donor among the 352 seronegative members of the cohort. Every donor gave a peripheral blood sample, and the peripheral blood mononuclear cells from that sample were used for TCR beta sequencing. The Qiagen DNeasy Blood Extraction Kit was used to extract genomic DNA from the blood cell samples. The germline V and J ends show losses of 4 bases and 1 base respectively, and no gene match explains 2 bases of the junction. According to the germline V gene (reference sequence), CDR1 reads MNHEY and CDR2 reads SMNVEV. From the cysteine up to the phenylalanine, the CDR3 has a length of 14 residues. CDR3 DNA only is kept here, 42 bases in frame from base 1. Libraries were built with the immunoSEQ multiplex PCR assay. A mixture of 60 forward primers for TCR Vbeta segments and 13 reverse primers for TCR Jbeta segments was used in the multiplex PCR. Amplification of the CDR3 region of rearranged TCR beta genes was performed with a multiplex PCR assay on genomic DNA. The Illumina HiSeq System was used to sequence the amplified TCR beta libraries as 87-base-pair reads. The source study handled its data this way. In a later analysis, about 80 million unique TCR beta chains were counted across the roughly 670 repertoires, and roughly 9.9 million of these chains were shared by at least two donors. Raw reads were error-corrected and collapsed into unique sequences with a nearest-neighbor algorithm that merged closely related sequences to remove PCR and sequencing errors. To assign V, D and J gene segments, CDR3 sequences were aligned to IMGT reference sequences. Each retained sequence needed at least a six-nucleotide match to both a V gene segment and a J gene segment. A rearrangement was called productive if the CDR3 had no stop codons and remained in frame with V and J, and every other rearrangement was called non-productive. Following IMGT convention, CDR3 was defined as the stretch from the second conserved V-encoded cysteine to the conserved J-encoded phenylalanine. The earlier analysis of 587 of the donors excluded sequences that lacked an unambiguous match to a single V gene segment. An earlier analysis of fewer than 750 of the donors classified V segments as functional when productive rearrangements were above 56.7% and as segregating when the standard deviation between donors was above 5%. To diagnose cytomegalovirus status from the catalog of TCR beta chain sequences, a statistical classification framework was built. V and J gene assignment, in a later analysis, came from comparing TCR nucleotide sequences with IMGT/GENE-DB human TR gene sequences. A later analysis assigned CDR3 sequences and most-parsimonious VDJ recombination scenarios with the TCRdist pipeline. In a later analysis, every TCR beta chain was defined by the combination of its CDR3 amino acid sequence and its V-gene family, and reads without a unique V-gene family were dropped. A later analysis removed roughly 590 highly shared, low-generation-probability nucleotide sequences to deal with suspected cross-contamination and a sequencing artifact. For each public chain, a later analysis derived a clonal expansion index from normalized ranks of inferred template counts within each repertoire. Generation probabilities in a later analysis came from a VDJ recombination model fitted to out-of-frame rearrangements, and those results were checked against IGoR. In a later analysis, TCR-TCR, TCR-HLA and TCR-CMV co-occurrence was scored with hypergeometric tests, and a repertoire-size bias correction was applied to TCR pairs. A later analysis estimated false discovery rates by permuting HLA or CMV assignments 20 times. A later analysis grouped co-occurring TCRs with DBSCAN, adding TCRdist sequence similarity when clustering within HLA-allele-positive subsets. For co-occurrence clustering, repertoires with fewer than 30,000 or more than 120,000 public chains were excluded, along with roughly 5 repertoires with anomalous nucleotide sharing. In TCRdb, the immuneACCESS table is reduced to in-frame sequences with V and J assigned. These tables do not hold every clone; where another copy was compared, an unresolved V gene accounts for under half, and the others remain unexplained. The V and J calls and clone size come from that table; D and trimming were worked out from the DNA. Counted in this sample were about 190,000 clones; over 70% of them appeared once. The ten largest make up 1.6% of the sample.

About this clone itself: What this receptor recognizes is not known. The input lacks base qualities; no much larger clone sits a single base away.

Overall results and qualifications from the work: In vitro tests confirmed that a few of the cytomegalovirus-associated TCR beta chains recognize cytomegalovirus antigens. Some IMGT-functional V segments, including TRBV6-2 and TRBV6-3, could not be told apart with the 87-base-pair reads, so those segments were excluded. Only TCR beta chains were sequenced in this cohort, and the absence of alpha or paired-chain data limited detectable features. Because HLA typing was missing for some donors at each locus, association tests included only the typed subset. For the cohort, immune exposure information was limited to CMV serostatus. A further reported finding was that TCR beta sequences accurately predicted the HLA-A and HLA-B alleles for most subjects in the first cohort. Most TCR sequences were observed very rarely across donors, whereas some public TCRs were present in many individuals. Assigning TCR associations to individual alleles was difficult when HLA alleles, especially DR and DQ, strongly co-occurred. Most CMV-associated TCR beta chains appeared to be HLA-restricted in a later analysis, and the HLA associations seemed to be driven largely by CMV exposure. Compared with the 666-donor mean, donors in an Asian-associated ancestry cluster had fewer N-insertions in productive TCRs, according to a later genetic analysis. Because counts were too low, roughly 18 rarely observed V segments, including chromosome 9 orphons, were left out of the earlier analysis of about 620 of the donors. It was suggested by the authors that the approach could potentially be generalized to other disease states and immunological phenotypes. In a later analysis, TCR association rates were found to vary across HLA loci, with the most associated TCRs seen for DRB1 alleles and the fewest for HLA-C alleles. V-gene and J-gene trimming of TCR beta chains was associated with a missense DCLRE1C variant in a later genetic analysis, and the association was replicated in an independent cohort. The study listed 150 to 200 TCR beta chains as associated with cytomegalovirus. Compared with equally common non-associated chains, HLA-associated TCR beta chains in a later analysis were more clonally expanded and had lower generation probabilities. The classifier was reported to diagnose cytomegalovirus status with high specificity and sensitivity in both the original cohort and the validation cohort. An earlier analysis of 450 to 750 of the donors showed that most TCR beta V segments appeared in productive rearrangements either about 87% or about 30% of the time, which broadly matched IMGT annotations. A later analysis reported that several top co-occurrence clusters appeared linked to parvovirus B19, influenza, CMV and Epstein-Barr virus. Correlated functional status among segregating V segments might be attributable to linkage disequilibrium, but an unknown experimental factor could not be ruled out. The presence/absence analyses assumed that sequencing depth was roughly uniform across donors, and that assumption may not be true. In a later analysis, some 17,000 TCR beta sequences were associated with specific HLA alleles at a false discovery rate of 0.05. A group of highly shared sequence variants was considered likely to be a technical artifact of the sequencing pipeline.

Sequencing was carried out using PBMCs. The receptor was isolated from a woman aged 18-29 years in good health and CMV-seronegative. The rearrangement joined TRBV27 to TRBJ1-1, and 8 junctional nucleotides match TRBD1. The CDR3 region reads CASSSGQENTEAFF. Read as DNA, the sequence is TGTGCCAGCAGTTCGGGACAGGAGAACACTGAAGCTTTCTTT.